This T cell receptor beta chain was sequenced during a study of T-cell memory formation after mild COVID-19. Each CDR3 protein is one row after TCRdb ran MiXCR on the 5' RACE reads. The data show 50,000 to 70,000 distinct CDR3 sequences, 12% seen once. Germline assignment: CDR1 LGHNA and CDR2 YSLEER. The CDR3 has 15 amino acids. The germline V and J ends were trimmed by 0 bases and 5 bases, with 13 bases remaining between them. This clonotype has a count of ten or more. The receptor's source is a man aged 18 to 29 who had mild COVID-19 (a few samples of this study predate the infection). Cell type and time point are not known. The sample taken for sequencing was PBMCs or a T cell subset sorted from them (not recorded which). V usage is TRBV4-3 and J usage is TRBJ2-5; D possibly corresponds to TRBD2 (7 bases). CDR3 nucleotide sequence: TGCGCCAGCAGCCAAGAATGGGGGGGCTCGGAGACCCAGTACTTC. It is translated as CASSQEWGGSETQYF.